The next 16 T cell receptor beta chains were all read from a single sample in a study of T-cell reconstitution after alpha-beta-depleted transplantation in children. As it was prepared, the TCRbeta library received unique molecular identifiers. One entry per CDR3 protein, called by TCRdb with MiXCR from the PCR reads. The table shows 250,000 to 400,000 distinct CDR3 sequences, with more than 20% occurring only once. Sequenced material: PBMCs, mostly from graft donor cells, taken 180 days after TCRalphabeta/CD19-depleted stem cell transplant. Source of these receptors: a male patient between 10 and 17 years old who had a stem cell transplant for acute lymphoblastic leukemia, so the T cells may come from the graft donor.

The gene calls are TRBV20-1 and TRBJ2-7, with 12 bases lining up with TRBD2. After removal of 2 bases from V and 3 bases from J, the junction contained 8 bases not matched to a gene. Germline CDR1 reads DFQATT; CDR2 reads SNEGSKA (reference sequence). The CDR3 spans 16 residues. The CDR3 loop is CSARQGLAGIDYEQYF. DNA of the CDR3: TGCAGTGCTAGACAAGGACTAGCGGGAATAGACTACGAGCAGTACTTC.

J is TRBJ2-7 and V is TRBV5-1; 9 positions match TRBD1. The CDR3 contains 16 residues. Trimming cost V 3 bases and J 3 bases; bases outside gene matches: 10. Germline CDR1 SGHRS, CDR2 YFSETQ. The CDR3 here is CASSSSSGTGNYEQYF. The CDR3 DNA follows: TGCGCCAGCAGCTCTTCCTCCGGGACAGGGAACTACGAGCAGTACTTC.

This clonotype was seen a handful of times. The V and J genes are TRBV7-6 and TRBJ2-5; a possible D gene is TRBD2 (5 bases). Between the trimmed V and J ends, which lost 2 bases and 5 bases, there was a span of 21 bases. CDR1 is SGHVS and CDR2 is FNYEAQ in the germline V gene. The CDR3 consists of 17 residues. CDR3 DNA: TGTGCCAGCAGCTTAAAGGTTGGGAACCCGGGCGGGGAGACCCAGTACTTC. Protein sequence: CASSLKVGNPGGETQYF.

The chain combines TRBV27 with TRBJ2-5; D remains unclear. The CDR3 length is 15 residues. The germline V and J ends were trimmed by 0 bases and 2 bases, with 10 bases remaining between them. CDR1 is MNHEY and CDR2 is SMNVEV in the germline V gene (reference sequence). The CDR3 reads CASSLSPAIQETQYF. In DNA form, the CDR3 reads TGTGCCAGCAGTTTATCCCCAGCGATTCAAGAGACCCAGTACTTC.

The rearrangement joins TRBV5-1 to TRBJ1-1; maybe TRBD1 (5 bases). The germline V gene has CDR1 SGHRS and CDR2 YFSETQ. Trimming took off 0 bases at V and 2 bases at J, with 11 bases between the two ends. The length of the CDR3 is 15 residues. CDR3 sequence: CASSLVAGPNTEAFF. The CDR3 DNA follows: TGCGCCAGCAGCTTGGTGGCGGGGCCCAACACTGAAGCTTTCTTT.

The V and J genes are TRBV4-1 and TRBJ2-7; D may match TRBD1 or TRBD2 (5 bases each). CDR3 size: 18 residues. V was clipped by 0 bases and J by 4 bases, with 22 bases between them. Germline CDR1 and CDR2: MGHRA and YSYEKL. CDR3 coding DNA: TGCGCCAGCAGCCAAGATAATCGGCCCGAGGGGCCAATGTACGAGCAGTACTTC. As protein: CASSQDNRPEGPMYEQYF.

V and J are TRBV30 and TRBJ2-7; maybe TRBD2 (5 bases). The CDR3 has 14 residues. Trimming pared 5 bases from V and 1 base from J, leaving 15 bases between. Germline V lookup: CDR1 GTSNPN, CDR2 SVGIG (reference sequence). The CDR3 here is CAWEVLRESYEQYF. CDR3 nucleotides: TGTGCCTGGGAGGTCCTGAGGGAATCCTACGAGCAGTACTTC.

This clonotype showed up many times. An end of the junction differs from the germline gene, which may be a read error. The rearrangement joins TRBV5-1 to TRBJ2-7; TRBD2 matches 7 bases. The germline gives CDR1 SGHRS, CDR2 YFSETQ. The CDR3 runs to 12 residues. Written as DNA, the CDR3 is TGTGCCAGCAGCTTGGGAGGGGACGAGCAGTACTTC. Translating gives CASSLGGDEQYF. Variable domain in full (rest from reference TRBV5-1 and TRBJ2-7): KAGVTQTPRYLIKTRGQQVTLSCSPISGHRSVSWYQQTPGQGLQFLFEYFSETQRNKGNFPGRFSGRQFSNSRSEMNVSTLELGDSALYLCASSLGGDEQYFGPGTRLTVT.

CDR3 region: CASSPFTGELFF. The CDR3 DNA is TGTGCCAGCTCACCATTTACCGGGGAGCTGTTTTTT. V and J are TRBV18 and TRBJ2-2; D is unclear. The CDR3 runs to 12 residues. Germline CDR1 and CDR2: KGHSH and LQKENI. Trimming took off 2 bases at V and 5 bases at J, with 3 bases between the two ends.

This clonotype occurred a few times. The chain recombines TRBV7-8 with TRBJ2-3; perhaps D is TRBD1 or TRBD2 (6 bases each). Germline-derived CDR1 and CDR2 are SGHVS and FQNEAQ. This CDR3 has 15 amino acids. V lost 4 bases and J 0 bases, leaving 11 bases between the germline ends. The CDR3 is CASSSWGASTDTQYF. For the CDR3, the DNA is TGTGCCAGCAGCTCCTGGGGGGCGAGCACAGATACGCAGTATTTT.

This chain connects TRBV4-2 to TRBJ1-2; no definite D call. Trimming cost V 0 bases and J 4 bases, with 9 bases left between them. CDR1 and CDR2 (germline): LGHNA, YNFKEQ. The CDR3 sequence is 14 residues long. Here the CDR3 reads CASSQETGVYGYTF. In nucleotides, the CDR3 is TGTGCCAGCAGCCAAGAAACCGGGGTCTATGGCTACACCTTC.

This chain links TRBV5-1 with TRBJ1-1; D call uncertain. Germline CDR1 SGHRS, CDR2 YFSETQ. The CDR3 totals 16 residues. The ends were cut back, 0 bases at V and 0 bases at J, with 12 bases in the middle. In DNA form, the CDR3 reads TGCGCCAGCAGCTTGGGTTACGGAGAACTGAACACTGAAGCTTTCTTT. This codes for CASSLGYGELNTEAFF.

This clonotype was seen more than once but under ten times. V is TRBV5-1 and J is TRBJ2-1, with TRBD2 identical over 12 bases. V shed 2 bases and J 3 bases; nucleotides not matched to a gene: 3. The CDR3 is 16 residues long. CDR1 is SGHRS, CDR2 YFSETQ, per germline. CDR3 DNA sequence: TGCGCCAGCAGCTTCGGACTAGCGGGGCTCTACAATGAGCAGTTCTTC. Protein sequence: CASSFGLAGLYNEQFF.

V usage is TRBV20-1 and J usage is TRBJ2-7; TRBD2 matches at 11 bases. The CDR3 sequence is 16 residues long. V lost 0 bases and J lost 2; bases outside the gene matches: 6. Germline values: CDR1 DFQATT, CDR2 SNEGSKA (reference sequence). The CDR3 DNA sequence: TGCAGTGCTAGAGATAGGAGGACTAGCGGGCCCTACGAGCAGTACTTC. It specifies CSARDRRTSGPYEQYF.

This clonotype was recorded a few times. The rearrangement links TRBV2 to TRBJ2-2; D not resolved. The CDR3 consists of 15 residues. Trimming took off 5 bases at V and 2 bases at J, with 12 bases between the two ends. Germline V lookup: CDR1 SNHLY, CDR2 FYNNEI. The CDR3 nucleotides read TGTGCCAGCAGTTCCACAGACCATAACACCGGGGAGCTGTTTTTT. It is translated as CASSSTDHNTGELFF.

The chain is built from TRBV14 and TRBJ2-5; the D gene is possibly TRBD1 (5 bases). Germline V gene data show CDR1 as SGHDN and CDR2 as FVKESK. The CDR3 spans 16 residues. The V end was cut by 1 base, the J end by 2 bases, with 14 bases between. CDR3 nucleotides: TGTGCCAGCAGCCAAGGTGCAGGGATTAGGCAAGAGACCCAGTACTTC. Amino acid sequence: CASSQGAGIRQETQYF.